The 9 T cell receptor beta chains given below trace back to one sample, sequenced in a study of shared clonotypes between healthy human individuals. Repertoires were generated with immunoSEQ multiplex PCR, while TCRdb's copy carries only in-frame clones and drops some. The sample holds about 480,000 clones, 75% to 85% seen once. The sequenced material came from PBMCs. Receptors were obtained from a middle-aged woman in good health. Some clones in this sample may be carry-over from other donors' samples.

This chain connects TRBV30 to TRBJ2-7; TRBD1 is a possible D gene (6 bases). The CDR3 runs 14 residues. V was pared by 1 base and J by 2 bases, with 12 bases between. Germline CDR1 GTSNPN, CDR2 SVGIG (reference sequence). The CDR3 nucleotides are TGTGCCTGGAGTGAAGACAGGCCGCCCTACGAGCAGTACTTC. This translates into CAWSEDRPPYEQYF. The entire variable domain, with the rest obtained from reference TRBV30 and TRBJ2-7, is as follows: SQTIHQWPATLVQPVGSPLSLECTVEGTSNPNLYWYRQAAGRGLQLLFYSVGIGQISSEVPQNLSASRPQDRQFILSSKKLLLSDSGFYLCAWSEDRPPYEQYFGPGTRLTVT.

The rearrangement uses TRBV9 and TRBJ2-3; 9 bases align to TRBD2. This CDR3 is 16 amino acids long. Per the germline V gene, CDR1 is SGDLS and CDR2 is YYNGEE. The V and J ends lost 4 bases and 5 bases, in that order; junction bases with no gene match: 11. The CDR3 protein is CASSPGASGTQDTQYF. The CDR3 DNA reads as TGTGCCAGCAGCCCCGGGGCTAGCGGGACCCAAGATACGCAGTATTTT.

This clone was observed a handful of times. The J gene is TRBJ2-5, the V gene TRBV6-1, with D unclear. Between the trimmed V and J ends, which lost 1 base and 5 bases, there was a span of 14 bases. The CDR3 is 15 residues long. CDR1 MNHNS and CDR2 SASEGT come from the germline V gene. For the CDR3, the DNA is TGTGCCAGCAGTGAAGAGGACGGACCCCATGAGACCCAGTACTTC. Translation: CASSEEDGPHETQYF.

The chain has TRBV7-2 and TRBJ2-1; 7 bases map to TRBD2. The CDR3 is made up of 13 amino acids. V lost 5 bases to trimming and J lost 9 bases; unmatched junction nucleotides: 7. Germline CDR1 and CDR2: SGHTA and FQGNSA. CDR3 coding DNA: TGTGCCAGCAGCGGCTCCCCGGGAGGTGAGCAGTTCTTC. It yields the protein CASSGSPGGEQFF.

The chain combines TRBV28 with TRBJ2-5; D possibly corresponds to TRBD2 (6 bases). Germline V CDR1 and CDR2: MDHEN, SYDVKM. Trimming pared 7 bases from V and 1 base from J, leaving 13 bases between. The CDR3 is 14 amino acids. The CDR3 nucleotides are TGTGCCAGCACACACGGGGGAGGCCAAGAGACCCAGTACTTC. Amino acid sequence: CASTHGGGQETQYF.

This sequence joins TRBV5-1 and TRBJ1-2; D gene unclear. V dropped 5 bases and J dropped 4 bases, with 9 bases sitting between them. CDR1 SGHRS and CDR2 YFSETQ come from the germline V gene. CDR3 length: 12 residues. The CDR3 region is CASSSETYGYTF. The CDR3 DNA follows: TGCGCCAGCAGTTCTGAGACCTATGGCTACACCTTC.

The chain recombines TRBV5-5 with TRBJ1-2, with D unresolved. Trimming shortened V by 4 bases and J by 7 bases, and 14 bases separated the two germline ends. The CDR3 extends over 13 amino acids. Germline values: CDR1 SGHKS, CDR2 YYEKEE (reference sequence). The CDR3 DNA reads TGTGCCAGCAGCCCGACCCACCTGGCTGGCTACACCTTC. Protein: CASSPTHLAGYTF.

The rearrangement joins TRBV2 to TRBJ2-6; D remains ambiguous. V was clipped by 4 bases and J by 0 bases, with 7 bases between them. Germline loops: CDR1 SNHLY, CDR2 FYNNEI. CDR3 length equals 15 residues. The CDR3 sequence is CASSASSSGANVLTF. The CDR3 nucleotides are TGTGCCAGCAGTGCTTCCAGCTCTGGGGCCAACGTCCTGACTTTC.

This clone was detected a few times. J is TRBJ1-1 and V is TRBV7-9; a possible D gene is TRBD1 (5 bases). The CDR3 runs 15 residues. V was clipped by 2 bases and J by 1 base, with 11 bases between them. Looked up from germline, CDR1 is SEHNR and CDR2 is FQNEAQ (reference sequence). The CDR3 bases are TGTGCCAGCAGCTTACTCGGGACGGAGAACACTGAAGCTTTCTTT. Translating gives CASSLLGTENTEAFF.